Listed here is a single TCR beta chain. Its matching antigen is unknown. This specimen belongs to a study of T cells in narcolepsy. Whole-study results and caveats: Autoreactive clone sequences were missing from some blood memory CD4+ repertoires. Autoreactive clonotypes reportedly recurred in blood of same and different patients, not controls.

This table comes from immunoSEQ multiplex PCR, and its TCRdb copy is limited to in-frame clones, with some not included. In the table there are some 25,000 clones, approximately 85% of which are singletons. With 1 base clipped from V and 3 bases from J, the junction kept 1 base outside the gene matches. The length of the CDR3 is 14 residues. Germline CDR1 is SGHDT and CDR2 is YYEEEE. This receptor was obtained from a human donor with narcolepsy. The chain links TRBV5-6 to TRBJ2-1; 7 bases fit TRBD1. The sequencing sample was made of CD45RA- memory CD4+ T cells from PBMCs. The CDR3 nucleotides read TGTGCCAGCAGCTTGCGACAGGGCTACAATGAGCAGTTCTTC. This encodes CASSLRQGYNEQFF.